The 4 T cell receptor beta chains below all came from one sample that was sequenced in a study of T-cell memory formation after mild COVID-19. TCRdb re-called the 5' RACE reads with MiXCR, one entry per CDR3 protein. Counted here are about 100,000 distinct CDR3 sequences, over 8.5% occurring once; the ten biggest clones make up about two fifths. Sequences were obtained from PBMCs or a T cell subset sorted from them (not recorded which). Every receptor here comes from a man aged 18 to 29 who had mild COVID-19 (a few samples of this study predate the infection). Cell type and time point are not known.

V is TRBV19 and J is TRBJ1-1; the D is unclear. The CDR3 consists of 13 residues. Germline CDR1 and CDR2: LNHDA and SQIVND (reference sequence). Trimming pared 6 bases from V and 1 base from J, leaving 9 bases between. This CDR3 is CASRWRGNTEAFF. The CDR3 DNA is TGTGCCAGTAGGTGGCGGGGGAACACTGAAGCTTTCTTT.

This clonotype came up many times. The rearrangement uses TRBV7-3 and TRBJ2-5; the match to TRBD2 covers 7 bases. The V gene's germline CDR1 is SGHTA and CDR2 FQGTGA. Trimming cost V 1 base and J 5 bases; bases outside gene matches: 10. This CDR3 has 16 residues. Here the CDR3 reads CASSLRGRGSRETQYF. The CDR3 DNA reads as TGTGCCAGCAGCTTAAGAGGGCGGGGGAGTAGGGAGACCCAGTACTTC.

This clonotype has a handful of counts. The chain couples TRBV11-2 to TRBJ2-1; D remains unclear. CDR3 size: 13 residues. Germline lookup yields CDR1 SGHAT and CDR2 FQNNGV. The V gene lost 0 bases and the J gene lost 6 bases, with 6 bases spanning the gap. The chain's CDR3 is CASSLEGSNEQFF. In DNA, the CDR3 is TGTGCCAGCAGCTTAGAGGGGTCCAATGAGCAGTTCTTC.

The chain is built from TRBV6-5 and TRBJ2-3; the D call may be TRBD1 or TRBD2 (7 bases each). This CDR3 spans 13 amino acids. V was shortened by 6 bases and J by 6 bases, with 13 bases between the two germline ends. Per the germline V gene, CDR1 is MNHEY and CDR2 is SVGAGI. CDR3 sequence (DNA): TGTGCCAGCAGCGATCAGGGGGGGGATACGCAGTATTTT. Translating gives CASSDQGGDTQYF.